This TCR beta chain was retrieved from a study of T cells in Graves' hyperthyroidism and ophthalmopathy. This clonotype was detected only a few times. Authors of the study amplified TCR beta CDR3 regions from RNA transcripts. TCR CDR3 underwent first-round RT-PCR with the HTBI primer set. MiXCR was run by TCRdb on the multiplex PCR reads, yielding one entry per CDR3 protein. The sample consists of more than 40,000 distinct CDR3 sequences, around 49% of them appearing once. The germline V gene has CDR1 SGHTA and CDR2 FQGNSA. The CDR3 length is 9 residues. V shed 2 bases and J shed 15 bases, with 2 bases lying between them.

The sequenced sample consisted of peripheral blood or thyroid tissue (not recorded which). The origin of this receptor is a woman aged 45 to 65 with Graves' hyperthyroidism. The J gene is TRBJ2-6, the V gene TRBV7-2, with D uncertain. The CDR3 DNA is TGTGCCAGCAGCTTACCCCTGACTTTC. Amino acids: CASSLPLTF. The full variable domain, its missing parts supplied by reference TRBV7-2 and TRBJ2-6, is GAGVSQSPSNKVTEKGKDVELRCDPISGHTALYWYRQSLGQGLEFLIYFQGNSAPDKSGLPSDRFSAERTGGSVSTLTIQRTQQEDSAVYLCASSLPLTFGAGSRLTVL.